The next 26 T cell receptor beta chains were all read from a single sample in a study of cytomegalovirus exposure and HLA in healthy donors. PCR amplification relied on 60 Vbeta primers (plus 13 Jbeta primers). Using immunoSEQ multiplex PCR, the repertoire was profiled, and TCRdb retains in-frame clones only, with some absent. Among fewer than 150,000 clones listed, 78% were seen once. The sequenced sample consisted of PBMCs. These receptors were taken from a male donor in good health and CMV-seronegative.

The rearrangement joins TRBV7-9 to TRBJ2-1; 11 positions match TRBD2. The CDR3 has 15 residues. Germline CDR1 reads SEHNR; CDR2 reads FQNEAQ (reference sequence). Trimming removed 2 bases from V and 7 bases from J; junction bases left unmatched: 4. The CDR3 reads CASSLSSSGGNEQFF. The CDR3 DNA reads TGTGCCAGCAGCTTAAGTTCTAGCGGGGGGAATGAGCAGTTCTTC. Together with reference TRBV7-9 and TRBJ2-1, the CDR3 gives the full variable domain: DTGVSQNPRHKITKRGQNVTFRCDPISEHNRLYWYRQTLGQGPEFLTYFQNEAQLEKSRLLSDRFSAERPKGSFSTLEIQRTEQGDSAMYLCASSLSSSGGNEQFFGPGTRLTVL.

This clone was detected once. The J gene is TRBJ2-5, the V gene TRBV20-1; perhaps TRBD2 as D (6 bases). V shed 3 bases and J shed 10 bases, with 12 bases lying between them. The CDR3 runs 11 residues. In germline, CDR1 is DFQATT, CDR2 SNEGSKA (reference sequence). The CDR3 is CSASLAGGQYF. The CDR3 bases are TGCAGTGCTAGCTTAGCCGGGGGCCAGTACTTC.

This clone appeared a single time. V usage is TRBV5-1 and J usage is TRBJ2-7; D is possibly TRBD2 (5 bases). This CDR3 has 12 amino acids. From germline, CDR1 is SGHRS and CDR2 YFSETQ. V was shortened by 4 bases and J by 4 bases, with 9 bases between the two germline ends. This CDR3 reads CASSTGLYEQYF. The CDR3, as DNA: TGCGCCAGCAGCACTGGACTGTACGAGCAGTACTTC.

The chain combines TRBV14 with TRBJ2-7; no reliable D call. The CDR3 totals 15 residues. The V gene's germline CDR1 is SGHDN and CDR2 FVKESK. V was pared by 0 bases and J by 1 base, with 10 bases between. CDR3 in DNA: TGTGCCAGCAGCCAAGATCTTTCCAGATCCTACGAGCAGTACTTC. This sequence encodes CASSQDLSRSYEQYF.

This clone was picked up a small number of times. The CDR3 protein is CSASTGWGYNEQFF. DNA for the CDR3: TGCAGCGCCTCGACAGGGTGGGGCTACAATGAGCAGTTCTTC. The chain couples TRBV29-1 to TRBJ2-1; TRBD1 aligns across 7 bases. In germline, CDR1 is SQVTM, CDR2 ANQGSEA. Trimming cost V 7 bases and J 3 bases; bases outside gene matches: 9. The CDR3 sequence is 14 residues long.

The rearrangement uses TRBV29-1 and TRBJ2-7; TRBD2 matches 10 bases. The trim removed 1 base at V and 0 bases at J, leaving 6 bases unmatched. The CDR3 runs 16 residues. CDR1 SQVTM and CDR2 ANQGSEA come from the germline V gene. Here the CDR3 DNA reads TGCAGCGTTGAAGGGACCGGGACTAGCGACTCCTACGAGCAGTACTTC. Amino acids: CSVEGTGTSDSYEQYF.

This chain joins TRBV19 and TRBJ1-5; D call uncertain. This CDR3 has 12 amino acids. The V end was cut by 5 bases, the J end by 7 bases, with 9 bases between. Germline V CDR1 and CDR2: LNHDA, SQIVND (reference sequence). The CDR3, as DNA: TGTGCCAGTAGTCAGGTTCAGCAGCCCCAGCATTTT. Translated, it gives CASSQVQQPQHF.

This clone was counted a single time. The chain couples TRBV19 to TRBJ2-2, with D perhaps TRBD1 (6 bases). Trimming left V 7 bases short and J 2 bases short, with 14 bases between. Germline V gene data show CDR1 as LNHDA and CDR2 as SQIVND (reference sequence). The CDR3 totals 15 residues. The CDR3 nucleotides read TGTGCCAGTACAGGCAGGGGAATTAACACCGGGGAGCTGTTTTTT. It translates to CASTGRGINTGELFF.

The chain employs TRBV10-3 and TRBJ2-3, with 14 bases matching TRBD2. V was clipped by 6 bases and J by 5 bases; unmatched bases: 4. The CDR3 contains 15 residues. The germline V gene encodes CDR1 ENHRY and CDR2 SYGVKD. The CDR3 reads CAIRWGLAGEDTQYF. The CDR3 region has the DNA TGTGCCATCAGATGGGGACTAGCGGGAGAAGATACGCAGTATTTT.

J is TRBJ1-1 and V is TRBV6-5; 7 bases match TRBD1. Germline assignment: CDR1 MNHEY and CDR2 SVGAGI. Trimming cost V 4 bases and J 1 base; bases outside gene matches: 3. CDR3 length: 14 residues. For the CDR3, the DNA is TGTGCCAGCAGTTCGCGACAGGGGAACACTGAAGCTTTCTTT. Amino acid sequence: CASSSRQGNTEAFF.

This sequence joins TRBV5-5 and TRBJ1-2, with 10 positions matching TRBD1. Germline V gives CDR1 SGHKS, CDR2 YYEKEE (reference sequence). The J segment lost 6 bases and the V segment lost 2 bases, leaving 4 bases of the junction unmatched. The CDR3 length is 14 residues. CDR3 protein: CASSFGTGVHGYTF. The CDR3 DNA reads TGTGCCAGCAGCTTCGGGACAGGGGTCCATGGCTACACCTTC. The full variable domain, in which reference TRBV5-5 and TRBJ1-2 provide the parts outside the CDR3, is DAGVTQSPTHLIKTRGQQVTLRCSPISGHKSVSWYQQVLGQGPQFIFQYYEKEERGRGNFPDRFSARQFPNYSSELNVNALLLGDSALYLCASSFGTGVHGYTFGSGTRLTVV.

The rearrangement uses TRBV27 and TRBJ1-2; TRBD1 matches at 9 bases. Germline V gene sequence: CDR1 MNHEY, CDR2 SMNVEV (reference sequence). The J segment lost 7 bases and the V segment lost 0 bases, leaving 3 bases of the junction unmatched. CDR3 length equals 14 residues. CDR3 coding DNA: TGTGCCAGCAGTTTATCCGGGACAGGGTGTGGCTACACCTTC. The encoded protein is CASSLSGTGCGYTF.

This clone was counted only a few times. The chain carries TRBV30 and TRBJ2-3, with a possible D match to TRBD2 (5 bases). The CDR3 totals 13 residues. V lost 2 bases to trimming and J lost 1 base, with 7 bases between them. Germline V CDR1 and CDR2: GTSNPN, SVGIG (reference sequence). The CDR3: CAWSYGGTDTQYF. DNA of the CDR3: TGTGCCTGGAGTTACGGGGGCACAGATACGCAGTATTTT. The whole variable domain, remainder taken from reference TRBV30 and TRBJ2-3, is SQTIHQWPATLVQPVGSPLSLECTVEGTSNPNLYWYRQAAGRGLQLLFYSVGIGQISSEVPQNLSASRPQDRQFILSSKKLLLSDSGFYLCAWSYGGTDTQYFGPGTRLTVL.

This clone was counted once. This chain links TRBV10-3 with TRBJ2-7; D perhaps matches TRBD2 (7 bases). CDR1 is ENHRY and CDR2 is SYGVKD in the germline V gene. V dropped 6 bases and J dropped 2 bases, with 17 bases sitting between them. The CDR3 totals 15 residues. DNA of the CDR3: TGTGCCATCAGGGGGGGGTCGGGGGCCCCCTACGAGCAGTACTTC. Protein sequence: CAIRGGSGAPYEQYF.

This clone was detected only a few times. V gene TRBV4-1 combines with J gene TRBJ1-5, with D hard to call. The CDR3 contains 13 residues. CDR1 and CDR2 from the germline V gene are MGHRA and YSYEKL. V shed 0 bases and J shed 6 bases, with 6 bases lying between them. CDR3 nucleotides: TGCGCCAGCAGCCAAGAATCGTTTCAGCCCCAGCATTTT. The encoded protein is CASSQESFQPQHF.

The chain uses TRBV11-2 and TRBJ1-1, with 11 bases fitting TRBD1. Germline V gene data show CDR1 as SGHAT and CDR2 as FQNNGV. Trimming cost V 5 bases and J 4 bases; bases outside gene matches: 12. The CDR3 runs to 17 residues. CDR3 nucleotides: TGTGCCAGCAGCCCCGACCCCCGGGACAGGGGGATCACTGAAGCTTTCTTT. Protein product: CASSPDPRDRGITEAFF.

The chain is built from TRBV6-6 and TRBJ1-5, with no clear D. Deletions cut 0 bases from V and 5 bases from J, with 8 bases between. This CDR3 contains 14 residues. The V gene's germline CDR1 is MNHNY and CDR2 SVGAGI (reference sequence). CDR3 region: CASSYSHTDQPQHF. The CDR3 nucleotides read TGTGCCAGCAGTTACTCACACACAGATCAGCCCCAGCATTTT.

The chain uses TRBV7-3 and TRBJ1-1; 9 nucleotides align to TRBD1. The CDR3 sequence is 17 residues long. V shed 5 bases and J 9 bases; nucleotides not matched to a gene: 19. Germline V gene lookup returns CDR1 SGHTA and CDR2 FQGTGA. DNA for the CDR3: TGTGCCAGCAGCCCCACCCGGCGGGGACAGGGTCCGCGTAAAGCTTTCTTT. It encodes CASSPTRRGQGPRKAFF.

This clone has just one count. The gene calls are TRBV7-9 and TRBJ2-7; TRBD2 matches 8 bases. The germline V gene encodes CDR1 SEHNR and CDR2 FQNEAQ (reference sequence). V shed 2 bases and J 4 bases; nucleotides not matched to a gene: 4. The length of the CDR3 is 14 residues. CDR3 in amino acids: CASSLSSGWYEQYF. CDR3 bases: TGTGCCAGCAGCTTATCTAGCGGGTGGTACGAGCAGTACTTC.

The chain's CDR3 is CASSLESGGALRVEKLFF. The CDR3, as DNA: TGCGCCAGCAGCTTGGAATCGGGAGGAGCTCTGAGAGTTGAAAAACTGTTTTTT. The chain joins TRBV5-1 to TRBJ1-4, with D hard to call. The CDR3 is made up of 18 amino acids. Between the trimmed V and J ends, which lost 0 bases and 7 bases, there was a span of 22 bases. CDR1 and CDR2 from the germline V gene are SGHRS and YFSETQ.

The rearrangement uses TRBV5-8 and TRBJ2-7; D is ambiguous. The CDR3 covers 14 residues. Germline CDR1 is SGHTS and CDR2 is YDEGEE. Trimming took 0 bases from V and 1 from J, leaving 8 bases between them. In DNA form, the CDR3 reads TGTGCCAGCAGCTTGGAACAGATATCCTACGAGCAGTACTTC. This codes for CASSLEQISYEQYF.

Of note for this clone: Mismatch with germline at one junction end may stem from a read error. V gene TRBV30 combines with J gene TRBJ1-2; TRBD1 is a possible D gene (5 bases). This CDR3 is built from 11 residues. Germline V gene sequence: CDR1 GTSNPN, CDR2 SVGIG (reference sequence). CDR3 region: CTVGTGDGYTF. The CDR3 nucleotides are TGCACCGTGGGGACGGGGGATGGCTACACCTTC.

The chain couples TRBV7-9 to TRBJ1-3; 8 positions agree with TRBD1. From germline, CDR1 is SEHNR and CDR2 FQNEAQ (reference sequence). The CDR3 consists of 15 residues. Trimming at V came to 4 bases and at J to 3 bases, leaving 5 bases not matched to a gene. CDR3 nucleotide sequence: TGTGCCAGCAGCTCAGGGGGCTTTTTTGGAAACACCATATATTTT. Its protein product is CASSSGGFFGNTIYF.

As DNA, the CDR3 is TGTGCCAGTGGGGACAGCATGAACACTGAAGCTTTCTTT. Residues: CASGDSMNTEAFF. The chain links TRBV27 to TRBJ1-1, with 7 bases identical to TRBD1. J was trimmed by 0 bases and V by 9 bases; bases with no gene match: 4. Germline V CDR1 and CDR2: MNHEY, SMNVEV (reference sequence). This CDR3 region has 13 residues.

The chain couples TRBV4-3 to TRBJ1-1; the match to TRBD1 covers 8 bases. CDR3 length: 13 amino acids. Trimming removed 0 bases from V and 11 bases from J; junction bases left unmatched: 5. CDR1 is LGHNA and CDR2 is YSLEER in the germline V gene. This chain's CDR3 is CASSQDEDRDAFF. The CDR3, as DNA: TGCGCCAGCAGCCAAGACGAGGACAGGGACGCTTTCTTT.

The chain recombines TRBV6-1 with TRBJ1-5; TRBD1 agrees at 11 bases. Germline assignment: CDR1 MNHNS and CDR2 SASEGT. V lost 4 bases and J lost 1; bases outside the gene matches: 15. The CDR3 is 20 amino acids. The CDR3 is CASSVLRLGTGGLSNQPQHF. Written as DNA, the CDR3 is TGTGCCAGCAGTGTCTTACGTCTGGGGACAGGGGGGTTGAGCAATCAGCCCCAGCATTTT.